The following is a TCR beta chain sequence with its context. The antigen is undetermined. These data originate in a study of vaccination and CD4 T cells after COVID-19. Study in general: Participants got two doses of BNT162b2 or mRNA-1273 vaccine. Control cultures used a CEFX viral epitope pool, an HIV-1 Nef peptide pool, or no peptide.

This CDR3 contains 15 residues. Germline CDR1 and CDR2: SGHAT and FQNNGV. Between the trimmed V and J ends, which lost 1 base and 9 bases, there was a span of 13 bases. Stated treatment: approximately 10-day PBMC culture with coronavirus spike peptide pools or control peptides (ViraFEST assay). Once peptide pools had expanded antigen-specific T cells, ViraFEST sequenced TCRs. Isolation of CD4+ T cells by negative selection took place after around eleven days of culture. The Oncomine TCR Beta short-read assay was applied to DNA of cultured CD4+ T cells. TCRdb reprocessed the PCR reads via MiXCR and lists one record per CDR3 protein. The sample lists nearly 15,000 distinct CDR3 sequences; about 26% were seen once.

The rearrangement joins TRBV11-2 to TRBJ1-6; D perhaps matches TRBD1 (5 bases). The sequenced material came from cultured CD4+ T cells from blood. The TCR comes from a human donor with COVID-19. CDR3 sequence (DNA): TGTGCCAGCAGCTTAGGAGAAGGGGCTGGTTCACCCCTCCACTTT. Its protein product is CASSLGEGAGSPLHF.